The clone carrying this T cell receptor beta chain was counted between two and nine times. V lost 6 bases and J lost 8, with 16 bases in between. The CDR3 is 13 residues long. The germline gives CDR1 MNHEY, CDR2 SVGAGI. These data belong to a study of T cell repertoires in cytomegalovirus infection. In TCRdb, the reads were re-called with MiXCR into one record per CDR3 protein. The table shows 150,000 to 190,000 distinct CDR3 sequences, with about a quarter occurring only once. The clonotype comes from a human donor in good health (CMV status not recorded). Some clones in this sample may be carry-over from other donors' samples. This rearrangement joins TRBV6-5 to TRBJ1-2; weak D call: TRBD1 (5 bases). Sequencing was performed on PBMCs. The CDR3 coding sequence is TGTGCCAGCAGGGATCAGGGACTGAGGGGCTACACCTTC. This gives the protein CASRDQGLRGYTF.